Below are 32 T cell receptor beta chains sequenced from a single sample in a study of human T cells and chemical hapten exposure. TCRdb re-called the 5' RACE reads with MiXCR, one entry per CDR3 protein. The sample lists tens of thousands of distinct CDR3 sequences, 6.5% to 8.5% occurring once. Total RNA came from unfractionated whole blood. The receptors derive from a male donor in good health.

This clonotype has at least ten counts. V and J are TRBV6-1 and TRBJ1-5; D remains unclear. CDR3 size: 14 residues. V lost 4 bases, J lost 4 bases, and 11 bases lay in between. Looked up from germline, CDR1 is MNHNS and CDR2 is SASEGT. CDR3 coding DNA: TGTGCCAGCAGTGGGAGATCGGTAAATCAGCCCCAGCATTTT. This codes for CASSGRSVNQPQHF.

The chain carries TRBV9 and TRBJ2-5; TRBD1 is a possible D gene (6 bases). This CDR3 contains 16 residues. V dropped 3 bases and J dropped 0 bases, with 15 bases sitting between them. Germline V gene data show CDR1 as SGDLS and CDR2 as YYNGEE. The CDR3 DNA sequence: TGTGCCAGCAGCGCAACAGGGACAACGTACCAAGAGACCCAGTACTTC. Protein product: CASSATGTTYQETQYF.

This clonotype was recorded a few times. In nucleotides, the CDR3 is TGCAGCGTTGAGCTAGGGATTGGTGGAAACATTCAGTACTTC. Protein product: CSVELGIGGNIQYF. The V and J genes are TRBV29-1 and TRBJ2-4; the D is unclear. Germline V CDR1 and CDR2: SQVTM, ANQGSEA. The CDR3 totals 14 residues. Trimming left V 3 bases short and J 6 bases short, with 15 bases between. The full variable domain, its missing parts supplied by reference TRBV29-1 and TRBJ2-4, is SAVISQKPSRDICQRGTSLTIQCQVDSQVTMMFWYRQQPGQSLTLIATANQGSEATYESGFVIDKFPISRPNLTFSTLTVSNMSPEDSSIYLCSVELGIGGNIQYFGAGTRLSVL.

The sample holds many counts of this clonotype. This chain uses TRBV11-2 with TRBJ2-3; D assignment may be TRBD1 or TRBD2 (6 bases each). Trimming removed 5 bases at V and 4 bases at J, with 22 bases between. CDR3 length: 17 amino acids. Germline V gene lookup returns CDR1 SGHAT and CDR2 FQNNGV. CDR3 DNA: TGTGCCAGCAGCCCTACTATTTTGGAGGGGGGCGCAGATACGCAGTATTTT. Translating it yields CASSPTILEGGADTQYF.

This clonotype was seen at least ten times. The chain couples TRBV14 to TRBJ2-7; D remains unclear. The V end was cut by 1 base, the J end by 3 bases, with 13 bases between. Germline values: CDR1 SGHDN, CDR2 FVKESK. The CDR3 consists of 15 residues. The CDR3 is CASSQAGLGNYEQYF. The CDR3, as DNA: TGTGCCAGCAGCCAAGCCGGCCTAGGGAACTACGAGCAGTACTTC. The variable domain in full, completed from reference TRBV14 and TRBJ2-7, reads EAGVTQFPSHSVIEKGQTVTLRCDPISGHDNLYWYRRVMGKEIKFLLHFVKESKQDESGMPNNRFLAERTGGTYSTLKVQPAELEDSGVYFCASSQAGLGNYEQYFGPGTRLTVT.

Only a few counts were recorded for this clonotype. The chain couples TRBV3-1 to TRBJ2-1; no clear D gene. The ends were cut back, 1 base at V and 2 bases at J, with 9 bases in the middle. The germline V gene encodes CDR1 LGHDT and CDR2 YNNKEL (reference sequence). The CDR3 runs 15 residues. The CDR3 DNA sequence: TGTGCCAGCAGCCAAGGGGCGGACCCCTACAATGAGCAGTTCTTC. Its translation: CASSQGADPYNEQFF.

The chain links TRBV20-1 to TRBJ1-1, with D unclear. The germline V and J ends were trimmed by 6 bases and 0 bases, with 5 bases remaining between them. There are 11 residues in the CDR3. CDR1 is DFQATT and CDR2 is SNEGSKA in the germline V gene (reference sequence). CDR3 in amino acids: CSAQLNTEAFF. CDR3 nucleotides: TGCAGTGCCCAGTTGAACACTGAAGCTTTCTTT.

This clonotype was counted only a few times. The CDR3 DNA is TGTGCCATGGGGACTTTTACAGATACGCAGTATTTT. This codes for CAMGTFTDTQYF. V and J are TRBV10-3 and TRBJ2-3, with D perhaps matching TRBD2 (6 bases). The CDR3 contains 12 residues. Per germline, CDR1 ENHRY and CDR2 SYGVKD. Trimming cost V 9 bases and J 3 bases, with 10 bases left between them.

In its sample, this clonotype was seen a few times. The V and J genes are TRBV29-1 and TRBJ1-1, with D possibly TRBD1 on 6 matching bases. Looked up from germline, CDR1 is SQVTM and CDR2 is ANQGSEA. V lost 4 bases to trimming and J lost 0 bases, with 12 bases between them. CDR3 size: 14 residues. The CDR3 region has the DNA TGCAGCGTTGTTACGACAGGAATGAACACTGAAGCTTTCTTT. Amino acid sequence: CSVVTTGMNTEAFF.

This clonotype occurred a few times. The chain carries TRBV12-3 or TRBV12-4 and TRBJ2-5, with 13 positions matching TRBD2. The V gene end was trimmed by 6 bases and the J gene end by 4 bases; junction bases not matched to a gene: 8. The CDR3 sequence is 16 residues long. Here the CDR3 reads CASRRGTSGTGETQYF. The DNA of the CDR3 is TGTGCCAGCAGGAGAGGGACTAGCGGGACCGGAGAGACCCAGTACTTC.

In its sample, this clonotype was seen a few times. The rearrangement links TRBV5-1 to TRBJ2-6; the D gene is possibly TRBD1 (6 bases). Per germline, CDR1 SGHRS and CDR2 YFSETQ. The CDR3 has 18 residues. The V and J ends lost 0 bases and 0 bases respectively, with 13 bases between them. CDR3 region: CASSLAAGVTSGANVLTF. The CDR3 DNA reads as TGCGCCAGCAGCTTGGCGGCAGGGGTAACCTCTGGGGCCAACGTCCTGACTTTC.

This sequence joins TRBV14 and TRBJ2-5; D call uncertain. In germline, CDR1 is SGHDN, CDR2 FVKESK. V was shortened by 5 bases and J by 0 bases, with 10 bases between the two germline ends. This CDR3 has 14 amino acids. The chain's CDR3 is CASSFTTNQETQYF. For the CDR3, the DNA is TGTGCCAGCAGCTTCACAACGAACCAAGAGACCCAGTACTTC.

This clonotype was seen more than once but under ten times. The chain recombines TRBV7-6 with TRBJ2-1; 14 bases are a match to TRBD2. CDR1 is SGHVS, CDR2 FNYEAQ, per germline. This CDR3 has 19 residues. J gave up 0 bases and V 5 bases, and 9 bases lay outside the gene matches. The CDR3 is CASSPWTSGRFASYNEQFF. The CDR3 DNA is TGTGCCAGCAGCCCGTGGACTAGCGGGAGGTTCGCCTCCTACAATGAGCAGTTCTTC.

There are many counts of this clonotype. The CDR3 sequence: CSARETTGLPNQPQHF. In DNA form, the CDR3 reads TGCAGTGCTAGAGAGACGACAGGGCTTCCCAATCAGCCCCAGCATTTT. V is TRBV20-1 and J is TRBJ1-5; TRBD1 aligns across 7 bases. J was trimmed by 3 bases and V by 0 bases; bases with no gene match: 8. Germline assignment: CDR1 DFQATT and CDR2 SNEGSKA (reference sequence). This CDR3 is 16 amino acids long.

This clonotype was seen repeatedly, ten times or more. The chain joins TRBV2 to TRBJ2-7; perhaps TRBD1 as D (7 bases). Germline CDR1 and CDR2: SNHLY and FYNNEI. The CDR3 sequence is 15 residues long. V was shortened by 5 bases and J by 0 bases, with 14 bases between the two germline ends. The chain's CDR3 is CASSFEQGGSYEQYF. The CDR3, as DNA: TGTGCCAGCAGTTTCGAGCAGGGGGGCTCCTACGAGCAGTACTTC. Full variable domain (outside the CDR3, taken from reference TRBV2 and TRBJ2-7): EPEVTQTPSHQVTQMGQEVILRCVPISNHLYFYWYRQILGQKVEFLVSFYNNEISEKSEIFDDQFSVERPDGSNFTLKIRSTKLEDSAMYFCASSFEQGGSYEQYFGPGTRLTVT.

This clonotype has more than one count but fewer than ten. The chain is built from TRBV5-1 and TRBJ2-6; D ambiguous. This CDR3 region has 14 residues. Trimming took off 3 bases at V and 0 bases at J, with 4 bases between the two ends. Germline CDR1 and CDR2: SGHRS and YFSETQ. CDR3 amino acids: CASSSSSGANVLTF. The CDR3 nucleotides read TGCGCCAGCAGCTCCAGCTCTGGGGCCAACGTCCTGACTTTC.

There are many counts of this clonotype. This chain links TRBV9 with TRBJ1-1; possible D gene TRBD1, 5 bases. The V gene lost 4 bases and the J gene lost 0 bases, with 10 bases spanning the gap. This CDR3 is 14 amino acids long. CDR1 is SGDLS and CDR2 is YYNGEE in the germline V gene. The CDR3 loop reads CASSSGQLNTEAFF. As DNA, the CDR3 is TGTGCCAGCAGCTCAGGACAACTGAACACTGAAGCTTTCTTT.

The J gene is TRBJ2-3, the V gene TRBV7-8; D is unresolved. Trimming left V 0 bases short and J 2 bases short, with 9 bases between. The CDR3 has 15 residues. Per the germline V gene, CDR1 is SGHVS and CDR2 is FQNEAQ. The CDR3 loop reads CASSLASPLTDTQYF. CDR3 DNA sequence: TGTGCCAGCAGCTTAGCTTCTCCCCTCACAGATACGCAGTATTTT. The full variable domain, with the rest looked up from reference TRBV7-8 and TRBJ2-3, is GAGVSQSPRYKVAKRGQDVALRCDPISGHVSLFWYQQALGQGPEFLTYFQNEAQLDKSGLPSDRFFAERPEGSVSTLKIQRTQQEDSAVYLCASSLASPLTDTQYFGPGTRLTVL.

This clonotype was found many times. The chain is built from TRBV12-3 or TRBV12-4 and TRBJ2-1; a weak D match, TRBD1 (6 bases). The V end lost 6 bases, the J end lost 2 bases, and 14 bases lay between the germline ends. The CDR3 is 15 residues long. CDR3 region: CASSVRDTPYNEQFF. CDR3 in DNA: TGTGCCAGCAGCGTCCGGGACACCCCCTACAATGAGCAGTTCTTC.

V gene TRBV7-2 combines with J gene TRBJ2-7; no firm D call. V shed 2 bases and J shed 4 bases, with 6 bases lying between them. Germline V gene sequence: CDR1 SGHTA, CDR2 FQGNSA. The CDR3 runs to 12 residues. The DNA for the CDR3 is TGTGCCAGCAGCTTATTCGGGTACGAGCAGTACTTC. Translating it yields CASSLFGYEQYF.

The chain employs TRBV4-1 and TRBJ2-3; D not resolved. The CDR3 runs to 13 residues. V shed 4 bases and J shed 4 bases, with 9 bases lying between them. Germline CDR1 is MGHRA and CDR2 is YSYEKL. The CDR3 sequence: CASSPPRADTQYF. In nucleotides, the CDR3 is TGCGCCAGCAGCCCCCCCCGGGCAGATACGCAGTATTTT.

The chain uses TRBV19 and TRBJ2-7; 7 bases are a match to TRBD2. Unmatched junction bases numbered 12, after V lost 2 bases and J lost 2 bases. This CDR3 has 17 residues. The germline gives CDR1 LNHDA, CDR2 SQIVND (reference sequence). The CDR3 is CASSIRRGFSQPYEQYF. CDR3 nucleotides: TGTGCCAGTAGTATACGGCGGGGGTTCTCCCAGCCCTACGAGCAGTACTTC.

This clonotype has only a few counts. The V call is TRBV12-3 or TRBV12-4, the J call TRBJ1-6, with D perhaps TRBD1 (5 bases). V gave up 2 bases and J gave up 9 bases, with 11 bases separating them. The CDR3 has 14 amino acids. CDR3 sequence: CASSLKGGGSPLHF. CDR3 in DNA: TGTGCCAGCAGTTTAAAAGGTGGGGGTTCACCCCTCCACTTT.

A word on this clonotype: Sequence at one end of the junction differs from germline and may be a read error. V gene TRBV2 combines with J gene TRBJ2-3; 10 bases agree with TRBD1. Per germline, CDR1 SNHLY and CDR2 FYNNEI. The CDR3 covers 13 residues. In DNA form, the CDR3 reads TGTGCCAGCGGGACAGGGGCTACAGGTACGCAGTATTTT. It yields the protein CASGTGATGTQYF.

This clonotype appeared a few times. This chain links TRBV14 with TRBJ2-2; a weak D match, TRBD2 (5 bases). Between the trimmed V and J ends, which lost 0 bases and 0 bases, there was a span of 11 bases. Germline CDR1 and CDR2: SGHDN and FVKESK. This CDR3 has 17 residues. The CDR3 region has the DNA TGTGCCAGCAGCCAAGATGCCAGCGGTTCGAACACCGGGGAGCTGTTTTTT. This codes for CASSQDASGSNTGELFF.

This clonotype was counted at least ten times. The chain has TRBV10-3 and TRBJ2-1; 7 nucleotides align to TRBD1. Germline V gene lookup returns CDR1 ENHRY and CDR2 SYGVKD. J lost 2 bases, V lost 10 bases, and 8 bases had no gene match. The CDR3 is made up of 14 amino acids. In DNA, the CDR3 is TGTGCCACTGACGAACAGGGGACCTACAATGAGCAGTTCTTC. Protein sequence: CATDEQGTYNEQFF.

This clonotype occurred many times. The CDR3 DNA reads as TGCGCCAGCAGCTTGGCCGCACGGTTAGCCTTAGAGACCCAGTACTTC. It encodes CASSLAARLALETQYF. The gene calls are TRBV5-1 and TRBJ2-5; D gene ambiguous. The ends were cut back, 0 bases at V and 4 bases at J, with 16 bases in the middle. The CDR3 is 16 residues long. Germline V CDR1 and CDR2: SGHRS, YFSETQ.

The chain links TRBV5-4 to TRBJ2-5, with D possibly matching TRBD2 (5 bases). The germline CDR1 and CDR2 sequences are SGHNT and YYREEE (reference sequence). CDR3 length equals 14 residues. Between the trimmed V and J ends, which lost 3 bases and 1 base, there was a span of 10 bases. As DNA, the CDR3 is TGTGCCAGCAGCTACAAGCGGACCCAAGAGACCCAGTACTTC. Its protein is CASSYKRTQETQYF.

This clonotype was seen many times. The chain has TRBV7-2 and TRBJ2-3; D is uncertain. The CDR3 sequence is 15 residues long. V lost 0 bases to trimming and J lost 4 bases, with 11 bases between them. Germline V gene sequence: CDR1 SGHTA, CDR2 FQGNSA. The CDR3 DNA follows: TGTGCCAGCAGCTTAGCGTTAGCAGGCGCAGATACGCAGTATTTT. Translated: CASSLALAGADTQYF.

This clonotype has just a few counts. The chain uses TRBV20-1 and TRBJ1-5; TRBD1 might be the D (5 bases). V was clipped by 6 bases and J by 4 bases, with 10 bases between them. The CDR3 has 12 residues. The germline gives CDR1 DFQATT, CDR2 SNEGSKA (reference sequence). CDR3 protein: CSAAGGNQPQHF. DNA for the CDR3: TGCAGTGCGGCGGGGGGAAATCAGCCCCAGCATTTT.

This clonotype was observed many times. The chain uses TRBV10-3 and TRBJ2-7; D gene uncertain. CDR3 length equals 16 residues. The V gene lost 2 bases and the J gene lost 4 bases, with 18 bases spanning the gap. Germline V CDR1 and CDR2: ENHRY, SYGVKD. The CDR3 reads CAISEGGIPDPYEQYF. In DNA, the CDR3 is TGTGCCATCAGTGAGGGCGGTATCCCAGACCCTTACGAGCAGTACTTC.

This clonotype came up many times. This chain connects TRBV29-1 to TRBJ2-5, with 9 bases aligning to TRBD1. The V and J ends lost 6 bases and 3 bases, in that order; junction bases with no gene match: 8. This CDR3 has 14 residues. Germline V lookup: CDR1 SQVTM, CDR2 ANQGSEA. The CDR3 nucleotides read TGCAGCGTGGTTAGCCGGGACAGGGAAGAGACCCAGTACTTC. Residues: CSVVSRDREETQYF.